This TCR beta chain is drawn from a study of blood T cell repertoires in COVID-19. Study at large: Specimens from acute and convalescent COVID-19 originated in the United States, Italy and Spain. In each case, the material was cDNA or gDNA derived from T cells, B-cell-depleted T cells, or PBMCs.

Germline-derived CDR1 and CDR2 are SGHRS and YFSETQ. After removal of 1 base from V and 8 bases from J, the junction contained 10 bases not matched to a gene. There are 16 residues in the CDR3. Source study methods: Amplifying reference gene primers gave estimates of nucleated cell counts. TCRdb's table, derived via immunoSEQ multiplex PCR, lists solely in-frame clones and lacks some. The DNA gave D and trimming, while V, J and clone size come from that table. This sample has a few hundred thousand clones, with 84% found just once. This sequence joins TRBV5-1 and TRBJ2-3; 10 positions agree with TRBD2. Sequences were obtained from peripheral blood. The TCR comes from a woman aged 40 to 50 who had recovered from COVID-19. CDR3 sequence: CASSLSTSGTIATQYF. CDR3 bases: TGCGCCAGCAGCTTGAGTACTAGCGGGACCATTGCTACGCAGTATTTT.